This paragraph reports one T cell receptor beta chain. Authors' processing steps: Counts of nucleated cells, estimated from reference gene primer amplification, were obtained. The assay was immunoSEQ multiplex PCR, and TCRdb's table has in-frame clones only and misses some. That table is the source of V, J and clone size, and D and trimming were worked out from the DNA. The sample records roughly 300,000 clones, around 90% being singletons. The CDR3 runs to 14 residues. V lost 4 bases and J lost 5, with 11 bases in between. Germline loops: CDR1 MDHEN, CDR2 SYDVKM. Seattle enrolled patients during active infection and tracked them longitudinally. The sample originates from a study of blood T cell repertoires in COVID-19.

The TCR comes from a woman aged 25-40 years with COVID-19, enrolled during active disease. Source material: peripheral blood. The gene calls are TRBV28 and TRBJ2-2; D is perhaps TRBD2 (6 bases). CDR3 nucleotide sequence: TGTGCCAGCAGTTCCGGGACTGTTACCGGGGAGCTGTTTTTT. It codes for CASSSGTVTGELFF.